The 9 T cell receptor beta chains in this list originate from one sample, sequenced in a study of cytomegalovirus exposure and HLA in healthy donors. The study ran its PCR with 60 Vbeta and 13 Jbeta primers. Generated by immunoSEQ multiplex PCR, the TCRdb table keeps only in-frame clones and is missing some. The table lists about 180,000 clones, around 80% of them singletons. Specimen: PBMCs. These receptors originate from a man aged 18 to 30 in good health and CMV-seronegative.

The J gene is TRBJ1-1, the V gene TRBV19; D is ambiguous. V was pared by 3 bases and J by 3 bases, with 8 bases between. The CDR3 is 13 residues long. Germline V gene lookup returns CDR1 LNHDA and CDR2 SQIVND (reference sequence). The CDR3 DNA follows: TGTGCCAGTAGTATGAGGCCGGACACTGAAGCTTTCTTT. Translation: CASSMRPDTEAFF.

This clone was seen a few times. The rearrangement joins TRBV6-6 to TRBJ1-3; D is possibly TRBD1 (6 bases). The CDR3 totals 15 residues. Between the trimmed V and J ends, which lost 7 bases and 0 bases, there was a span of 13 bases. Germline CDR1 and CDR2: MNHNY and SVGAGI (reference sequence). Written as DNA, the CDR3 is TGTGCCAGCACCTTTGACAGGACCTCTGGAAACACCATATATTTT. This sequence encodes CASTFDRTSGNTIYF.

The chain combines TRBV15 with TRBJ1-2, with D hard to call. V was trimmed by 5 bases and J by 5 bases, leaving 15 bases between them. Germline CDR1 and CDR2: LNHNV and YYDKDF (reference sequence). The length of the CDR3 is 14 residues. This CDR3 reads CATSPRSGEYGYTF. The CDR3 DNA reads as TGTGCCACCAGCCCGAGATCCGGGGAATATGGCTACACCTTC.

As to this clone: This specimen includes other DNA sequences encoding the same CDR3. J is TRBJ2-1 and V is TRBV7-9; no firm D call. The CDR3 spans 17 residues. Deletions cut 6 bases from V and 0 bases from J, with 18 bases between. The V gene's germline CDR1 is SEHNR and CDR2 FQNEAQ (reference sequence). CDR3 bases: TGTGCCAGCAGTCCGGCCGCCAAGCGCCGCTCCTACAATGAGCAGTTCTTC. Its protein product is CASSPAAKRRSYNEQFF.

The chain employs TRBV7-8 and TRBJ1-4, with a tentative D call TRBD1 (5 bases). Deletions cut 1 base from V and 10 bases from J, with 10 bases between. This CDR3 has 13 residues. Germline V CDR1 and CDR2: SGHVS, FQNEAQ. This chain's CDR3 is CASSLVVGGKLFF. The DNA of the CDR3 is TGTGCCAGCAGCTTAGTGGTGGGGGGAAAACTGTTTTTT.

This chain links TRBV15 with TRBJ1-1; D unclear. The CDR3 covers 14 residues. Trimming pared 3 bases from V and 1 base from J, leaving 9 bases between. Germline V gene data show CDR1 as LNHNV and CDR2 as YYDKDF (reference sequence). CDR3 in DNA: TGTGCCACCAGCAGGCAAACAGAGAACACTGAAGCTTTCTTT. Translating gives CATSRQTENTEAFF. The full variable domain, rest sourced from reference TRBV15 and TRBJ1-1, is DAMVIQNPRYQVTQFGKPVTLSCSQTLNHNVMYWYQQKSSQAPKLLFHYYDKDFNNEADTPDNFQSRRPNTSFCFLDIRSPGLGDTAMYLCATSRQTENTEAFFGQGTRLTVV.

The chain is built from TRBV10-1 and TRBJ2-7; D is perhaps TRBD2 (5 bases). Trimming removed 4 bases from V and 4 bases from J, with 14 bases in between. CDR3 length equals 14 residues. Looked up from germline, CDR1 is WNHNN and CDR2 is SYGVQD (reference sequence). The CDR3 protein is CASSAARETYEQYF. The CDR3 DNA reads as TGCGCCAGCAGTGCGGCACGGGAAACGTACGAGCAGTACTTC.

J is TRBJ2-1 and V is TRBV7-8; 11 bases are a match to TRBD2. V shed 6 bases, J shed 5 bases, and the junction held 18 bases outside the gene matches. CDR3 size: 19 residues. In germline, CDR1 is SGHVS, CDR2 FQNEAQ. For the CDR3, the DNA is TGTGCCAGCAGTCGCAAAAGACCGGGGCTAGCGGGAGGCAACAATGAGCAGTTCTTC. Translation: CASSRKRPGLAGGNNEQFF.

This chain links TRBV27 with TRBJ1-1; 8 bases match TRBD1. Germline lookup yields CDR1 MNHEY and CDR2 SMNVEV (reference sequence). Trimming cost V 2 bases and J 4 bases; bases outside gene matches: 3. CDR3 size: 14 residues. CDR3 DNA sequence: TGTGCCAGCAGTTTACAAACAGGGGGCACTGAAGCTTTCTTT. Its protein is CASSLQTGGTEAFF.